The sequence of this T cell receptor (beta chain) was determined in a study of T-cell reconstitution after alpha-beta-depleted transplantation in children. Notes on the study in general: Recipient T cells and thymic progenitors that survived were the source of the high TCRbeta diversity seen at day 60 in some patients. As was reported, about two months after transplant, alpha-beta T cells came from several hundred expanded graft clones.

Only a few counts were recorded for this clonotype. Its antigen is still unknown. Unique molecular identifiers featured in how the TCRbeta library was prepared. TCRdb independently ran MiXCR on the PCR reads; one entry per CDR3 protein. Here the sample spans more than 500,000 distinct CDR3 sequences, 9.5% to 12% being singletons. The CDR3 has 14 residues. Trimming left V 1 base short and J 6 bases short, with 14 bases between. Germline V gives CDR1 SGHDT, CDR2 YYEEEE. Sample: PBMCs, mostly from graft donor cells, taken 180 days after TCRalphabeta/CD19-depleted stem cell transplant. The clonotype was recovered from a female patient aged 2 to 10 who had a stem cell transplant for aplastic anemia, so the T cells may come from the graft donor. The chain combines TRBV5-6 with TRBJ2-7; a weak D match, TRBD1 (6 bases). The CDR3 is CASSLTGNTVEQYF. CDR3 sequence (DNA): TGTGCCAGCAGCTTGACAGGGAATACGGTCGAGCAGTACTTC.